What follows are 21 T cell receptor beta chains derived from one specimen sequenced in a study of T cells in Graves' hyperthyroidism and ophthalmopathy. RNA transcripts yielded amplified TCR beta CDR3 regions. HTBI primers were used for first-round RT-PCR of the TCR CDR3. TCRdb reprocessed the multiplex PCR reads via MiXCR and lists one record per CDR3 protein. The repertoire consists of fewer than 650,000 distinct CDR3 sequences, with about 45% occurring once and the leading ten covering approximately 44%. The specimen sequenced was peripheral blood or thyroid tissue (not recorded which). These receptors all stem from an adult woman with Graves' disease, either hyperthyroidism or ophthalmopathy (not recorded which).

The chain links TRBV10-1 to TRBJ1-2; D gene ambiguous. Trimming took off 0 bases at V and 8 bases at J, with 10 bases between the two ends. The CDR3 is 13 amino acids. Germline V gene sequence: CDR1 WNHNN, CDR2 SYGVQD (reference sequence). In DNA form, the CDR3 reads TGCGCCAGCAGTGAGTCTGGGGTGCGAGGCTACACCTTC. Translated: CASSESGVRGYTF.

This clonotype was observed at least ten times. The V and J genes are TRBV15 and TRBJ1-5; the D is unclear. The length of the CDR3 is 14 residues. The germline CDR1 and CDR2 sequences are LNHNV and YYDKDF (reference sequence). V lost 3 bases and J lost 3, with 9 bases in between. The CDR3 coding sequence is TGTGCCACCAGCAGCGAGTTGCACAATCAGCCCCAGCATTTT. Translating gives CATSSELHNQPQHF.

The chain recombines TRBV20-1 with TRBJ1-2; TRBD1 matches 9 bases. Germline trimming cut 6 bases from V and 6 bases from J; bases unmatched to any gene: 8. Per germline, CDR1 DFQATT and CDR2 SNEGSKA (reference sequence). This CDR3 contains 13 residues. CDR3 bases: TGCAGTGCACGACAGGGGGTAAACAATGGCTACACCTTC. Protein: CSARQGVNNGYTF.

This rearrangement joins TRBV6-6 to TRBJ1-4; no clear D gene. V was clipped by 4 bases and J by 7 bases, with 13 bases between them. Germline V gives CDR1 MNHNY, CDR2 SVGAGI (reference sequence). This CDR3 contains 14 residues. CDR3 sequence: CASSLGAGIEKLFF. CDR3 in DNA: TGTGCCAGCAGTTTAGGTGCTGGGATTGAAAAACTGTTTTTT.

This clonotype occurred many times. The chain has TRBV6-5 and TRBJ1-2; no clear D. The CDR3 sequence is 13 residues long. Deletions cut 7 bases from V and 7 bases from J, with 16 bases between. The V gene's germline CDR1 is MNHEY and CDR2 SVGAGI. The CDR3 protein is CASNTNRGGGYTF. CDR3 nucleotides: TGTGCCAGCAACACAAACCGGGGTGGTGGCTACACCTTC.

This clonotype was detected a few times. The rearrangement links TRBV28 to TRBJ2-6; no clear D. V shed 4 bases and J shed 0 bases, with 7 bases lying between them. Germline-derived CDR1 and CDR2 are MDHEN and SYDVKM. The length of the CDR3 is 15 residues. This CDR3 reads CASSSQSSGANVLTF. CDR3 bases: TGTGCCAGCAGTTCTCAAAGCTCTGGGGCCAACGTCCTGACTTTC.

The chain employs TRBV7-3 and TRBJ1-5; a possible D gene is TRBD1 (5 bases). The CDR3 spans 14 residues. CDR1 and CDR2 (germline): SGHTA, FQGTGA. Trimming stripped 8 bases from V and 2 bases from J, with 13 bases between. In nucleotides, the CDR3 is TGTGCCAGCTCACCGGGACGGCGCAATCAGCCCCAGCATTTT. It specifies CASSPGRRNQPQHF.

The chain has TRBV2 and TRBJ1-5; 7 bases agree with TRBD1. Trimming cost V 6 bases and J 5 bases; bases outside gene matches: 10. The germline CDR1 and CDR2 sequences are SNHLY and FYNNEI. The CDR3 consists of 15 residues. The CDR3 DNA is TGTGCCAGCAGCTCTCTGACAGGGACGGATCAGCCCCAGCATTTT. Protein: CASSSLTGTDQPQHF.

The rearrangement joins TRBV2 to TRBJ1-4; the match to TRBD1 covers 9 bases. Germline CDR1 and CDR2: SNHLY and FYNNEI. This CDR3 has 15 residues. V was pared by 7 bases and J by 6 bases, with 9 bases of the junction left unmatched. The CDR3 spells CASTTGGVSDEKLFF. The CDR3 DNA follows: TGTGCCAGCACCACAGGGGGCGTTTCGGATGAAAAACTGTTTTTT.

This clonotype appeared a few times. Here the CDR3 reads CASSLWSWVNTEAFF. As DNA, the CDR3 is TGCGCCAGCAGCTTGTGGAGTTGGGTGAACACTGAAGCTTTCTTT. The chain couples TRBV5-1 to TRBJ1-1; D remains unclear. Per the germline V gene, CDR1 is SGHRS and CDR2 is YFSETQ. This CDR3 region has 15 residues. V lost 1 base to trimming and J lost 0 bases, with 10 bases between them.

V is TRBV7-9 and J is TRBJ1-5, with a tentative D call TRBD1 (6 bases). In germline, CDR1 is SEHNR, CDR2 FQNEAQ (reference sequence). CDR3 length: 14 residues. The ends were cut back, 5 bases at V and 7 bases at J, with 15 bases in the middle. This CDR3 reads CASSLTGSWQPQHF. DNA for the CDR3: TGTGCCAGCAGCCTAACAGGGTCCTGGCAGCCCCAGCATTTT.

The chain combines TRBV3-1 with TRBJ1-4, with TRBD1 as a possible D gene (5 bases). The germline V and J ends were trimmed by 1 base and 10 bases, with 16 bases remaining between them. Germline-derived CDR1 and CDR2 are LGHDT and YNNKEL (reference sequence). The CDR3 contains 15 residues. The CDR3 here is CASSQGNRVRGKLFF. CDR3 in DNA: TGTGCCAGCAGCCAAGGAAATCGCGTTAGGGGAAAACTGTTTTTT.

This chain links TRBV19 with TRBJ2-1; 10 bases match TRBD2. The junction had 9 bases not matched to a gene; V was cut back by 3 bases and J by 7 bases. CDR3 length: 16 residues. The germline V gene has CDR1 LNHDA and CDR2 SQIVND (reference sequence). This CDR3 reads CASSMRLAGDRNEQFF. In nucleotides, the CDR3 is TGTGCCAGTAGTATGCGCCTAGCGGGAGATCGGAATGAGCAGTTCTTC.

V and J are TRBV29-1 and TRBJ2-7, with D perhaps TRBD2 (5 bases). Germline values: CDR1 SQVTM, CDR2 ANQGSEA. The CDR3 consists of 13 residues. V lost 2 bases to trimming and J lost 2 bases, with 10 bases between them. CDR3 bases: TGCAGCGTTGAAACGGACTTAGCCTACGAGCAGTACTTC. This gives the protein CSVETDLAYEQYF.

A note on this clonotype: The CDR3 does not end in the conserved phenylalanine or tryptophan, so this is likely a read error. The limits of the CDR3 on the DNA are not certain, so only TCRdb's listed CDR3 is given. The V gene is TRBV11-1, the J gene TRBJ2-5; no DNA check was done on the table's D call, TRBD1. The CDR3 extends over 8 residues, inclusive of both ends. Germline V gives CDR1 SGHAT, CDR2 FQDESV (reference sequence). The CDR3 region is CASSFAGQ.

This rearrangement joins TRBV25-1 to TRBJ2-2; the D gene is possibly TRBD1 (6 bases). The CDR3 is 17 amino acids. Germline CDR1 reads MGHDK; CDR2 reads SYGVNS. Trimming removed 6 bases from V and 0 bases from J, with 17 bases in between. The CDR3 nucleotides are TGTGCCAGCAGCCAAGAAAGTGACAGGCCGAACACCGGGGAGCTGTTTTTT. It specifies CASSQESDRPNTGELFF.

J is TRBJ1-2 and V is TRBV29-1, with D perhaps matching TRBD1 (5 bases). The CDR3 length is 14 residues. Germline V lookup: CDR1 SQVTM, CDR2 ANQGSEA. Trimming stripped 3 bases from V and 8 bases from J, with 19 bases between. The CDR3 DNA reads as TGCAGCGTTGACTTCGGTGGGGCACTGGGGGGCTACACCTTC. Translation: CSVDFGGALGGYTF.

The gene calls are TRBV5-1 and TRBJ1-5, with 8 bases identical to TRBD1. Germline V CDR1 and CDR2: SGHRS, YFSETQ. This CDR3 is 14 amino acids long. V shed 2 bases, J shed 4 bases, and the junction held 2 bases outside the gene matches. The CDR3 is CASSLQGVNQPQHF. The DNA for the CDR3 is TGCGCCAGCAGCTTACAGGGGGTGAATCAGCCCCAGCATTTT.

This clonotype was recorded a few times. The V and J genes are TRBV7-9 and TRBJ2-2, with D unclear. Trimming stripped 5 bases from V and 1 base from J, with 11 bases between. This CDR3 spans 15 amino acids. The germline gives CDR1 SEHNR, CDR2 FQNEAQ (reference sequence). The CDR3 nucleotides read TGTGCCAGCAGCCTCAACTTGGTGAACACCGGGGAGCTGTTTTTT. It translates to CASSLNLVNTGELFF.

This clonotype has at least ten counts. The rearrangement joins TRBV2 to TRBJ1-2; D gene ambiguous. V dropped 0 bases and J dropped 2 bases, with 7 bases sitting between them. CDR3 length: 14 residues. Germline V gene data show CDR1 as SNHLY and CDR2 as FYNNEI. The CDR3 DNA sequence: TGTGCCAGCAGTGAAGCGGGGTTGAACTATGGCTACACCTTC. Protein: CASSEAGLNYGYTF.

This clonotype came up many times. The rearrangement links TRBV10-3 to TRBJ1-2; no definite D call. This CDR3 spans 12 amino acids. The germline CDR1 and CDR2 sequences are ENHRY and SYGVKD. The ends were cut back, 0 bases at V and 6 bases at J, with 5 bases in the middle. The CDR3 DNA reads TGTGCCATCAGTGAGTCCAAAGATGGCTACACCTTC. It specifies CAISESKDGYTF.